This T cell receptor beta chain emerged from a study of T-cell memory formation after mild COVID-19. Study-level information: TCR clusters were mostly donor specific.

Constant-segment primers and 5'RACE yielded cDNA libraries for TCR alpha and TCR beta, each carrying sample barcodes and UMIs. TCRdb re-analysed the 5' RACE reads in MiXCR, keeping a single row per CDR3 protein. In the table there are about 200,000 distinct CDR3 sequences, just over 9.5% of which are singletons. This clonotype was recorded many times. Its specificity is not known. Germline-derived CDR1 and CDR2 are SGHRS and YFSETQ. The CDR3 contains 16 residues. The V segment lost 0 bases and the J segment 4 bases; nucleotides outside the gene matches: 8. The study, taken as a whole, reports: Cross-reactive memory appears to have joined, as suggested by some responding clones showing up in pre-infection memory. Unconfirmed was the SARS-CoV-2 specificity of second-wave clones that peaked on day 37.

The specimen sequenced was PBMCs or a T cell subset sorted from them (not recorded which). The origin of this receptor is a man aged 18-30 years who had mild COVID-19 (a few samples of this study predate the infection). Cell type and time point are not known. This chain connects TRBV5-1 to TRBJ1-2; 8 nucleotides match TRBD1. CDR3 sequence reads: CASSLEILTGGYGYTF. DNA for the CDR3: TGCGCCAGCAGCTTGGAAATTTTAACAGGGGGCTATGGCTACACCTTC.